The 2 T cell receptor beta chains below come from one sample, sequenced in a study of cytomegalovirus exposure and HLA in healthy donors. Repertoires were generated with immunoSEQ multiplex PCR, while TCRdb's copy carries only in-frame clones and drops some. The repertoire has about 180,000 clones, more than 75% of them found once; the top ten carry less than 3.5%. The specimen sequenced was PBMCs. Every receptor here comes from a man aged 18 to 29 in good health and CMV-seropositive.

In nucleotides, the CDR3 is TGTGCCAGCATAGGAGGAGGGAGAAATGAAAAACTGTTTTTT. Its protein is CASIGGGRNEKLFF. V gene TRBV6-1 combines with J gene TRBJ1-4; no clear D gene. The CDR3 spans 14 residues. Between the trimmed V and J ends, which lost 7 bases and 5 bases, there was a span of 14 bases. Germline V CDR1 and CDR2: MNHNS, SASEGT.

The chain uses TRBV5-8 and TRBJ2-7; 7 bases are shared with TRBD2. V was clipped by 0 bases and J by 13 bases; unmatched bases: 7. Germline CDR1 and CDR2: SGHTS and YDEGEE. The length of the CDR3 is 12 residues. CDR3 residues: CASSLDWGGEYF. The CDR3 region has the DNA TGTGCCAGCAGCTTGGATTGGGGGGGGGAATACTTC.